This TCR beta chain was identified during a study of blood T cell repertoires in COVID-19. Looking at the study overall: The United States, Italy and Spain were the sources of the acute and convalescent COVID-19 samples. In each case, the material was cDNA or gDNA derived from T cells, B-cell-depleted T cells, or PBMCs.

The V end was cut by 4 bases, the J end by 0 bases, with 9 bases between. The CDR3 contains 14 residues. The germline V gene encodes CDR1 LGHDT and CDR2 YNNKEL (reference sequence). Source study methods: From reference gene primer amplification, estimates of nucleated cell counts were derived. The data were produced by immunoSEQ multiplex PCR, yet TCRdb's version contains in-frame clones alone and is incomplete. V and J calls and clone size are copied from that table; D and trimming were computed from the DNA. The data contain about 140,000 clones, roughly 80% of them singletons. Source material: peripheral blood. The chain joins TRBV3-1 (or the pseudogene TRBV3-2) to TRBJ2-5; D gene unclear. This receptor was taken from a man aged 50-60 years with acute or convalescent COVID-19. The CDR3 DNA reads TGTGCCAGCAGCCCCCCTGCGTACCAAGAGACCCAGTACTTC. Translating gives CASSPPAYQETQYF.